This T cell receptor (beta chain) was captured in a study of blood T cell repertoires in COVID-19. Germline CDR1 reads LNHNV; CDR2 reads YYDKDF (reference sequence). The length of the CDR3 is 17 residues. V lost 0 bases, J lost 2 bases, and 7 bases stayed unmatched. Measured with immunoSEQ multiplex PCR; TCRdb has only the in-frame clones, and not every one. This sample has 200,000 to 300,000 clones, with more than 75% found just once. Sample: PBMCs or T cells enriched from blood (not recorded which). The origin of this receptor is a woman between 35 and 50 years old with acute COVID-19. J is TRBJ2-7 and V is TRBV15, with 10 bases aligning to TRBD1. The CDR3 spells CATSRDLTGGLPYEQYF. The DNA for the CDR3 is TGTGCCACCAGCAGAGATTTGACAGGGGGCTTACCCTACGAGCAGTACTTC.